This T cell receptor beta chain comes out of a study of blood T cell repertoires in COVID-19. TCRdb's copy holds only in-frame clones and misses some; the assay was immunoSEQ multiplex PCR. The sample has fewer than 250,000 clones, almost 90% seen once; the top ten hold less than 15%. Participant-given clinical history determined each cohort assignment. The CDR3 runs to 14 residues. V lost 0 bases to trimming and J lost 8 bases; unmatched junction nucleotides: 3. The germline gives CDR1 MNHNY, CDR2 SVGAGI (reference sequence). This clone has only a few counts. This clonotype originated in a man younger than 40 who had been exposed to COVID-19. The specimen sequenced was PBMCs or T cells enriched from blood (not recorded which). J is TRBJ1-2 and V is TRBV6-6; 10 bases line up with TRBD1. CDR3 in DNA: TGTGCCAGCAGTTACTCCGACAGGGGGCGAGGCTACACCTTC. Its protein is CASSYSDRGRGYTF.